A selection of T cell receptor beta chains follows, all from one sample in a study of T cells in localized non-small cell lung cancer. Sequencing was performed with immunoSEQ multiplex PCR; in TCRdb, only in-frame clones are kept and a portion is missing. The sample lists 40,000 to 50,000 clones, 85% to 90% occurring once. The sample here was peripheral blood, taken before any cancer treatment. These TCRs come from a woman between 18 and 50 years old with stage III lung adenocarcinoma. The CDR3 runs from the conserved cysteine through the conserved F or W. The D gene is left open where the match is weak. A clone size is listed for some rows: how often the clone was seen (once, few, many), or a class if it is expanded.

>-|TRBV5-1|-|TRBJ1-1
TGCGCCAGCAGCCACGGGGAGGGAGGGGTGACTGAAGCTTTCTTT
CASSHGEGGVTEAFF
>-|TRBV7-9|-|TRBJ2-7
TGTGCCAGCAGCTTACGGTCTGACAGGACCTACGAGCAGTACTTC
CASSLRSDRTYEQYF
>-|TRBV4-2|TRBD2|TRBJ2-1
TGTGCCAGCAGCCAAGATATGGGGGGGGCCTACAATGAGCAGTTCTTC
CASSQDMGGAYNEQFF
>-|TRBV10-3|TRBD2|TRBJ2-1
TGTGCCATCTCGGGACTAGCGGGGGATGAGCAGTTCTTC
CAISGLAGDEQFF
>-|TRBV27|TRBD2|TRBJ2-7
TGTGCCAGCAGTTTGCGGTGGGGGGGGTACGAGCAGTACTTC
CASSLRWGGYEQYF
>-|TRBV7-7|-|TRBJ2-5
TGTGCCAGCAGCGGGACGAGTCAAGAGACCCAGTACTTC
CASSGTSQETQYF
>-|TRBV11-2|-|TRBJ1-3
TGTGCCAGCAGCCCGAGGGGGGGTTCTGGAAACACCATATATTTT
CASSPRGGSGNTIYF
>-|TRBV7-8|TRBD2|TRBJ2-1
TGTGCCAGCAGCTCCCTAGCGGTCTACAATGAGCAGTTCTTC
CASSSLAVYNEQFF
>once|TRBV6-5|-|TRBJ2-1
TGTGCCAGCAGTTACTCAGCCGGAGTAGACAATGAGCAGTTCTTC
CASSYSAGVDNEQFF
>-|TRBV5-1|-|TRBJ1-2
TGCGCCAGCAGCTTCGCTATGAGGTCCTTCTCTAACTATGGCTACACCTTC
CASSFAMRSFSNYGYTF
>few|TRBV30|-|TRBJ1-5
TGTGCCTGGAGGGGGACCTCCCATAGCAATCAGCCCCAGCATTTT
CAWRGTSHSNQPQHF
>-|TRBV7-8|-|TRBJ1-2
TGTGCCAGCAGCTTAGCTTCGGGGTTTGATCTCTATGGCTACACCTTC
CASSLASGFDLYGYTF
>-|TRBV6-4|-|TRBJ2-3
TGTGCCAGCAGTCGCCGGCACACAGATACGCAGTATTTT
CASSRRHTDTQYF
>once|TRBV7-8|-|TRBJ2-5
TGTGCCAGCACTTGGGACAGCGGGGGCCCTGAGACCCAGTACTTC
CASTWDSGGPETQYF
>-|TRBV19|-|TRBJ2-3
TGTGCCAGTAGTATCCCCAGGCGGGGACGCACAGATACGCAGTATTTT
CASSIPRRGRTDTQYF
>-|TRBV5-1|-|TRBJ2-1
TGCGCCAGCGGGCAAAAGGGATCCTCCTACAATGAGCAGTTCTTC
CASGQKGSSYNEQFF
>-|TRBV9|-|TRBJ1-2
TGTGCCAGCAGCGTAGCTTGGGGGAACTATGGCTACACCTTC
CASSVAWGNYGYTF
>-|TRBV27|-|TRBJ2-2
TGTGCCAGCAGTTTTAGAGGGAACACCGGGGAGCTGTTTTTT
CASSFRGNTGELFF
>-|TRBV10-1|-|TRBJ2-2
TGCGCCAGCAGCCAACTCCGGGAGAACACCGGGGAGCTGTTTTTT
CASSQLRENTGELFF
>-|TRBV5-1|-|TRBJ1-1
TGCGCCAGCAGCCTTCTCGACCCTGACACTGAAGCTTTCTTT
CASSLLDPDTEAFF
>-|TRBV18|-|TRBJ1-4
TGTGCCAGCTCACCAGTAAAAGGACGCGGTGATAATGAAAAACTGTTTTTT
CASSPVKGRGDNEKLFF
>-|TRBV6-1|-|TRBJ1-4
TGTGCCAGCAGAACCATGGGGGGGGAGGGAAAACTGTTTTTT
CASRTMGGEGKLFF
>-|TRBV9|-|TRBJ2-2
TGTGCCAGCAGCGCGGGGGTAACCGGGGAGCTGTTTTTT
CASSAGVTGELFF
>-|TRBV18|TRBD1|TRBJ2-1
TGTGCCAGCTCCCGCGGGACAGGGGAGTACAATGAGCAGTTCTTC
CASSRGTGEYNEQFF
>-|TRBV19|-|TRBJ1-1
TGTGCCACTTCCTCTCTGGGGGGGACGGCTGAAGCTTTCTTT
CATSSLGGTAEAFF
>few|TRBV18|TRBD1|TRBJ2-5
TGTGCCAGCTCCCGGGACAGGGGGCAAGAGACCCAGTACTTC
CASSRDRGQETQYF
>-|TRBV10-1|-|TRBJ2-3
TGCGCCAGCAGTGTGGACAGCACAGATACGCAGTATTTT
CASSVDSTDTQYF
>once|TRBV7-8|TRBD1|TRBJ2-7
TGTGCCAGCAGCATAGGACAGGGTAGGGAGCAGTACTTC
CASSIGQGREQYF
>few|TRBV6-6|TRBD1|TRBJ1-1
TGTGCCAGCAGTACAACAGGGGGAACTGAAGCTTTCTTT
CASSTTGGTEAFF
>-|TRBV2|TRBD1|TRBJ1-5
TGTGCCAGCAATCCACAGGGGGCCATGGAGCCCCAGCATTTT
CASNPQGAMEPQHF
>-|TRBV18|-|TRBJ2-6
TGTGCCAGCTCACCACCTAACAGAGACTCTGGGGCCAACGTCCTGACTTTC
CASSPPNRDSGANVLTF
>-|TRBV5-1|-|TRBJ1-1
TGCGCCAGCAGCTTGGACGGAGACTATGAAGCTTTCTTT
CASSLDGDYEAFF
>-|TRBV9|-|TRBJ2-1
TGTGCCAGCAGCGTAGCTGGGGTGGCCTACAATGAGCAGTTCTTC
CASSVAGVAYNEQFF
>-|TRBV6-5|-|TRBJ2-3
TGTGCCAGCAGCCTCCGGGGAAGCACAGATACGCAGTATTTT
CASSLRGSTDTQYF
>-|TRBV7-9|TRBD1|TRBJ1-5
TGTGCCAGCAGCTTAGAGGGGACAGGGGAACAGCATTTT
CASSLEGTGEQHF
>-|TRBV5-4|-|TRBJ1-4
TGTGCCAGCAGCCCTAGTTTTGGGGGCGAAAAACTGTTTTTT
CASSPSFGGEKLFF
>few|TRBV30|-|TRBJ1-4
TGTGCCTGGACCAGAGGGACTAATGAAAAACTGTTTTTT
CAWTRGTNEKLFF
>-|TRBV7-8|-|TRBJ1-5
TGTGCCAGCAGCCGTCGCGCCCACAGGGTAGGCAATCAGCCCCAGCATTTT
CASSRRAHRVGNQPQHF
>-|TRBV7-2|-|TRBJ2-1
TGTGCCAGCAGCTTAGGTGGGGGGATCGGACACAATGAGCAGTTCTTC
CASSLGGGIGHNEQFF
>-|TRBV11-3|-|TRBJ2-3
TGTGCCAGCAGCAAGACAGGCCTTATGACAGATACGCAGTATTTT
CASSKTGLMTDTQYF
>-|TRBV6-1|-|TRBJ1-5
TGTGCCAGCAGCCAGGGGATGAGCAATCAGCCCCAGCATTTT
CASSQGMSNQPQHF
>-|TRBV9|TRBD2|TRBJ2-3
TGTGCCAGCAGCGAATCGGGGGGAACAGATACGCAGTATTTT
CASSESGGTDTQYF
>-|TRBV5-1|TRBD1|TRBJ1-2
TGCGCCAGCAGCTCAGCCGGGACAGAATATGGCTACACCTTC
CASSSAGTEYGYTF
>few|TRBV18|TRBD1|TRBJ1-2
TGTGCCAGCTCACTCGAGACAGGGGTCTATGGCTACACCTTC
CASSLETGVYGYTF
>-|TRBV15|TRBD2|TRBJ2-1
TGTGCCACCAGGGAGCGGGGCTTAGCCTACAATGAGCAGTTCTTC
CATRERGLAYNEQFF
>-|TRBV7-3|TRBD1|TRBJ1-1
TGTGCCAGCAGCTCTTCGACAGGGGGCGCGTCTGAAGCTTTCTTT
CASSSSTGGASEAFF
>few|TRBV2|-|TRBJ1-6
TGTGCCAGCAGTGAACGAGACAGCAATTCACCCCTCCACTTT
CASSERDSNSPLHF
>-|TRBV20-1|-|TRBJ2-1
TGCAGTGCTAGTAACGGTGGTGAGCAGTTCTTC
CSASNGGEQFF
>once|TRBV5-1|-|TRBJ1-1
TGCGCCAGCAGCGAACAGGACGCTGAAGCTTTCTTT
CASSEQDAEAFF
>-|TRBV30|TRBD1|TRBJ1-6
TGTGCCTGGAGTGTACTGGGACAGGGAGGTTCACCCCTCCACTTT
CAWSVLGQGGSPLHF